The following is a T cell receptor (beta chain) sequence with its context. Its antigen is unknown. The sample originates from a study of post-analysis software for immune sequencing data. Across the study: Relapsing-remitting, secondary progressive and progressive-relapsing forms made up the multiple sclerosis disease courses. Regarding the study as a whole: When compared against controls, multiple sclerosis patients showed significantly lower normalized Chao1 diversity. A few TRBV segments occurring more often in patients than controls included TRBV5-6, TRBV5-1 and TRBV20-1.

Unique molecular identifiers were present in the TCR beta cDNA libraries. From roughly 1 to 10 million T cells, roughly 0.5 million cDNA molecules were obtained. TCRdb re-called the PCR reads with MiXCR, one entry per CDR3 protein. The sample holds about 400,000 distinct CDR3 sequences, about a third seen once. V was clipped by 2 bases and J by 5 bases; unmatched bases: 4. Germline V gives CDR1 SGHRS, CDR2 YFSETQ. The CDR3 spans 14 residues. The sequence was obtained from a girl aged 10 to 17 with multiple sclerosis. V usage is TRBV5-1 and J usage is TRBJ2-1; 7 bases map to TRBD2. Material for sequencing was blood. The CDR3 region is CASSFPSGNNEQFF. For the CDR3, the DNA is TGCGCCAGCAGCTTCCCTAGCGGAAACAATGAGCAGTTCTTC.